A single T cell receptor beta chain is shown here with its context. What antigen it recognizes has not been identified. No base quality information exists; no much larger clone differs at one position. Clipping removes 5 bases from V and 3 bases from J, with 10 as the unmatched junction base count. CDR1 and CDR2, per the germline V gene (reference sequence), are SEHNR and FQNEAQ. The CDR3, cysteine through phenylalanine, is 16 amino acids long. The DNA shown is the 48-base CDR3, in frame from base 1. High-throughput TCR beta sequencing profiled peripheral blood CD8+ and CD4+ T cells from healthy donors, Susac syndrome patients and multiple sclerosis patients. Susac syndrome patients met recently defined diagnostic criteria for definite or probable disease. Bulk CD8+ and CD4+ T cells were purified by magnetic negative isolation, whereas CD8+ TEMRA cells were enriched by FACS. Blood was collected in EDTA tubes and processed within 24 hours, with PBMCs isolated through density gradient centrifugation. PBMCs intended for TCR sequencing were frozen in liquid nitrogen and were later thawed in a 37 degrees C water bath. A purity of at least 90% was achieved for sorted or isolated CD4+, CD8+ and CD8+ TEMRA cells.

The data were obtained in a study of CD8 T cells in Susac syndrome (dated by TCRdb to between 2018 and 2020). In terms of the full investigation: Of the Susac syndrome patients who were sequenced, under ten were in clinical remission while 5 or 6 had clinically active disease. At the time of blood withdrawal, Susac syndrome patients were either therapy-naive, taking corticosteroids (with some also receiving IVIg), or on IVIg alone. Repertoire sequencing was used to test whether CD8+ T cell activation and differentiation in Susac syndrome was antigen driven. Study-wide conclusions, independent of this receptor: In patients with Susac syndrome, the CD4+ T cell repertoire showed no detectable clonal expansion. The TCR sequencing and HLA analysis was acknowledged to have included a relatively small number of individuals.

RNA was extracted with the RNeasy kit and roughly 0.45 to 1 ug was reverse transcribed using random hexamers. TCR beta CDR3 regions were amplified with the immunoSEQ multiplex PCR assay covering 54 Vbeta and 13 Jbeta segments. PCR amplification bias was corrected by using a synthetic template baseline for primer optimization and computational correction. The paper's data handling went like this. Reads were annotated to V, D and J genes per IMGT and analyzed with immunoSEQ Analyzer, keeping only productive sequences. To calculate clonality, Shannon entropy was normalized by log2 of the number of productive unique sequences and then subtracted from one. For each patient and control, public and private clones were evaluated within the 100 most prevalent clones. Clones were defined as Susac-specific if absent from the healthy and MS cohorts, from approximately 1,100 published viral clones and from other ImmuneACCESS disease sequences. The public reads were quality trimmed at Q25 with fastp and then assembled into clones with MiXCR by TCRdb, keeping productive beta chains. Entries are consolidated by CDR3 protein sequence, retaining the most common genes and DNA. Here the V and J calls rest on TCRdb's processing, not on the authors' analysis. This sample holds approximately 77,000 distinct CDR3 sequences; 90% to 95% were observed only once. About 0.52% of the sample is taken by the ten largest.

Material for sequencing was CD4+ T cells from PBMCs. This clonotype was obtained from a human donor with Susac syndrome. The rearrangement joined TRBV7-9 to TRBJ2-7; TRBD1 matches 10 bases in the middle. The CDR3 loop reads CASSRVLGQGSYEQYF. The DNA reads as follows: TGTGCCAGCAGCAGGGTCTTGGGACAGGGGAGCTACGAGCAGTACTTC.